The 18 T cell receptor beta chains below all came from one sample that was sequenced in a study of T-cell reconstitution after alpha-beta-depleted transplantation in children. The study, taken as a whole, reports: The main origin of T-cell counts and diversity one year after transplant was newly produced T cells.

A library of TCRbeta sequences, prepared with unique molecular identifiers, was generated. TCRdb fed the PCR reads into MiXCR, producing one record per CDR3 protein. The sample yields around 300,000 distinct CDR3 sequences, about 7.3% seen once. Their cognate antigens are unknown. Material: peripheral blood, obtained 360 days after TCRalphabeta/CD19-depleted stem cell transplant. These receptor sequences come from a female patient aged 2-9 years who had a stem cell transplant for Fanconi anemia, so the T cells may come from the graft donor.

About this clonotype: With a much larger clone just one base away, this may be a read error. CDR3 DNA: TGCAGCGTTGATCAGGAGACCCAGTACTTC. It specifies CSVDQETQYF. V usage is TRBV29-1 and J usage is TRBJ2-5; no firm D call. Trimming shortened V by 3 bases and J by 5 bases, and 4 bases separated the two germline ends. This CDR3 comprises 10 residues. Germline V gene data show CDR1 as SQVTM and CDR2 as ANQGSEA.

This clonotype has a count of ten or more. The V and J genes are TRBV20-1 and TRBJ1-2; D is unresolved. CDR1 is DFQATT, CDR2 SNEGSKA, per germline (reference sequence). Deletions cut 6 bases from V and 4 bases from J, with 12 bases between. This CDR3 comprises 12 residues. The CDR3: CSASERGYGYTF. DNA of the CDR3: TGCAGTGCCAGTGAAAGAGGCTATGGCTACACCTTC.

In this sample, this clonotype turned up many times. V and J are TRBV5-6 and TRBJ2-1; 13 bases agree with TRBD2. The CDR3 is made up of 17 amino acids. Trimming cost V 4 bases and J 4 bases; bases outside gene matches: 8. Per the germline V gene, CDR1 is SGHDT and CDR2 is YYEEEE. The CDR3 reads CASSGLLAGGPYNEQFF. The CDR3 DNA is TGTGCCAGCAGCGGACTACTAGCGGGGGGGCCGTACAATGAGCAGTTCTTC. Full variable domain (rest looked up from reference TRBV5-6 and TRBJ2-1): DAGVTQSPTHLIKTRGQQVTLRCSPKSGHDTVSWYQQALGQGPQFIFQYYEEEERQRGNFPDRFSGHQFPNYSSELNVNALLLGDSALYLCASSGLLAGGPYNEQFFGPGTRLTVL.

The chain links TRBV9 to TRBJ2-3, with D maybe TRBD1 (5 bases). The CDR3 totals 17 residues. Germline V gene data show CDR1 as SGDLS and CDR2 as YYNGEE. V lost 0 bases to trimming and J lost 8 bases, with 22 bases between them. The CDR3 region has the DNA TGTGCCAGCAGCGTAGAGCCAGGGATTGGTCATAGGGGTACGCAGTATTTT. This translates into CASSVEPGIGHRGTQYF.

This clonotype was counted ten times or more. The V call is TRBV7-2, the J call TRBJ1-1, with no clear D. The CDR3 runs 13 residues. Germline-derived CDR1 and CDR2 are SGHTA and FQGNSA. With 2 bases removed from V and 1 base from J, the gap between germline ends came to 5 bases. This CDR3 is CASSLYKNTEAFF. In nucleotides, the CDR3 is TGTGCCAGCAGCTTATACAAGAACACTGAAGCTTTCTTT.

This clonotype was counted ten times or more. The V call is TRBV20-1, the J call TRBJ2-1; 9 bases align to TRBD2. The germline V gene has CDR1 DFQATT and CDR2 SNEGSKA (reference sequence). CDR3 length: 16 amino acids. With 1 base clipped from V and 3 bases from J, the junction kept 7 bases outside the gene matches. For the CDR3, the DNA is TGCAGTGCTAGAGCAGCGGGAGGAGGGGACTACAATGAGCAGTTCTTC. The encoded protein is CSARAAGGGDYNEQFF.

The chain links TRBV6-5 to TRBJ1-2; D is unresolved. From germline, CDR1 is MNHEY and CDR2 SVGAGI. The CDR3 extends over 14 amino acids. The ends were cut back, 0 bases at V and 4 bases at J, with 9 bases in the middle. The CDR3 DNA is TGTGCCAGCAGTTACTCTGCGTCTTCCTATGGCTACACCTTC. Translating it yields CASSYSASSYGYTF.

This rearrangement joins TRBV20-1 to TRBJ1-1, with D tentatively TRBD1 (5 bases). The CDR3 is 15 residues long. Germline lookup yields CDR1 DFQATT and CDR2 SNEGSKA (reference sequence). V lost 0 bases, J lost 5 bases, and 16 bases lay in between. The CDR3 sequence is CSARDSGRGRTEAFF. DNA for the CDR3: TGCAGTGCTAGAGATTCAGGGCGGGGCAGGACTGAAGCTTTCTTT.

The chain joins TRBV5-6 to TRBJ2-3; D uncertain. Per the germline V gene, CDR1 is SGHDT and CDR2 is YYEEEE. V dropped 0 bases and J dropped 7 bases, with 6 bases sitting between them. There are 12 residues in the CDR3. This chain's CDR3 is CASSLDDNTQYF. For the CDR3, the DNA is TGTGCCAGCAGCTTGGACGACAATACGCAGTATTTT. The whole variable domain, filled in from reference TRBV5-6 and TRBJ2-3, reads DAGVTQSPTHLIKTRGQQVTLRCSPKSGHDTVSWYQQALGQGPQFIFQYYEEEERQRGNFPDRFSGHQFPNYSSELNVNALLLGDSALYLCASSLDDNTQYFGPGTRLTVL.

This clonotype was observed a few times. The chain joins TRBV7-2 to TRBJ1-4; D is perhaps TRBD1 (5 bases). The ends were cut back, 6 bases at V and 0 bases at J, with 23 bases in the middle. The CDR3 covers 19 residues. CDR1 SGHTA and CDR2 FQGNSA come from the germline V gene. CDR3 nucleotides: TGTGCCAGCAGGCGAACCTTGACAGTTGGTGAAGCAACTAATGAAAAACTGTTTTTT. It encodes CASRRTLTVGEATNEKLFF.

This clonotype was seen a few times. The CDR3, as DNA: TGCGCCAGCAGAGAACGCGGGGCGAACACTGAAGCTTTCTTT. Its protein is CASRERGANTEAFF. This chain uses TRBV4-3 with TRBJ1-1; D perhaps matches TRBD1 (5 bases). V was trimmed by 6 bases and J by 1 base, leaving 12 bases between them. CDR1 LGHNA and CDR2 YSLEER come from the germline V gene. This CDR3 is built from 14 residues.

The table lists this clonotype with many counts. The CDR3 region is CASSLRGGLQETQYF. The CDR3 nucleotides are TGTGCCAGCAGCTTAAGGGGCGGGCTCCAAGAGACCCAGTACTTC. The V call is TRBV7-8, the J call TRBJ2-5; D assignment may be TRBD1 or TRBD2 (5 bases each). Germline values: CDR1 SGHVS, CDR2 FQNEAQ. Trimming cost V 2 bases and J 1 base, with 11 bases left between them. This CDR3 has 15 amino acids.

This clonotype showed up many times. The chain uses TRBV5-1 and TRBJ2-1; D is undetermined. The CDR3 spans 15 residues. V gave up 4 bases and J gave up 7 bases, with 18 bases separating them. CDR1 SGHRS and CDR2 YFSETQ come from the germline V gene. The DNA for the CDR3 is TGCGCCAGCAGCGGTGACTGGGAACTGGAAAATGAGCAGTTCTTC. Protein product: CASSGDWELENEQFF. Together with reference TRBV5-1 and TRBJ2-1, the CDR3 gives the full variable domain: KAGVTQTPRYLIKTRGQQVTLSCSPISGHRSVSWYQQTPGQGLQFLFEYFSETQRNKGNFPGRFSGRQFSNSRSEMNVSTLELGDSALYLCASSGDWELENEQFFGPGTRLTVL.

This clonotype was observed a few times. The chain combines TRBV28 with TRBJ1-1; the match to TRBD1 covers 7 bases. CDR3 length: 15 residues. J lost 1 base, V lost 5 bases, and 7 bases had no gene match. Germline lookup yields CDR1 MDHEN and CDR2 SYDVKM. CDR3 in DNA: TGTGCCAGCAGTCTCCCTAGGACAGGGAACACTGAAGCTTTCTTT. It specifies CASSLPRTGNTEAFF.

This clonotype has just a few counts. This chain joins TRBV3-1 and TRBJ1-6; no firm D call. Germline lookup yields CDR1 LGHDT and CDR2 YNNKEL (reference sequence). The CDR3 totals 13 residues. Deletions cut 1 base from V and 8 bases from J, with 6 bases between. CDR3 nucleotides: TGTGCCAGCAGCCAAGGACGAGATTCACCCCTCCACTTT. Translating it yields CASSQGRDSPLHF.

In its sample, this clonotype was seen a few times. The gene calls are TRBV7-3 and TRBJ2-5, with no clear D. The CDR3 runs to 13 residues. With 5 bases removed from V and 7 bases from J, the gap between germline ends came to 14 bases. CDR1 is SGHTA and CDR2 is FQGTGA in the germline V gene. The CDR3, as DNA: TGTGCCAGCAGCCTAGATCGCGGTGGGACCCAGTACTTC. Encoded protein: CASSLDRGGTQYF. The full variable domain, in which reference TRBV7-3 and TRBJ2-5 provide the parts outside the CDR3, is GAGVSQTPSNKVTEKGKYVELRCDPISGHTALYWYRQSLGQGPEFLIYFQGTGAADDSGLPNDRFFAVRPEGSVSTLKIQRTERGDSAVYLCASSLDRGGTQYFGPGTRLLVL.

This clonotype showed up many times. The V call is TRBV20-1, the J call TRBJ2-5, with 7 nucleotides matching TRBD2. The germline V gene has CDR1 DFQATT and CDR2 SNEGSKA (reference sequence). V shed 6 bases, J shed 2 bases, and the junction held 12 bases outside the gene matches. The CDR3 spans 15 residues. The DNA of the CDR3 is TGCAGTGCCATACGGACTAGTACCGGACAAGAGACCCAGTACTTC. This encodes CSAIRTSTGQETQYF.

Here the CDR3 reads CASSLWGLNTIYF. As DNA, the CDR3 is TGTGCCAGCAGTTTATGGGGGCTGAACACCATATATTTT. The chain carries TRBV12-3 or TRBV12-4 and TRBJ1-3; TRBD1 might be the D (6 bases). The length of the CDR3 is 13 residues. Trimming left V 2 bases short and J 7 bases short, with 9 bases between.